Listed below are T cell receptor beta chains from one sample, sequenced in a study of OX40 agonist ivuxolimab in advanced cancers. Method: immunoSEQ multiplex PCR; TCRdb's copy keeps in-frame clones and lacks some. The table records approximately 12,000 clones, under 80% of them present only once. Sequenced here: CD4+ or CD8+ T cells sorted from blood, sampled in a trial of the OX40 agonist ivuxolimab. The receptors shown here come from an adult with an advanced solid tumor such as melanoma, head and neck, liver or kidney cancer. Both conserved end residues are part of each CDR3. A D gene is named only where the DNA matches it firmly. Clone size is not always given. Where it is, it says once, few, many or a class for expanded clones.

V	D	size	J	CDR3	DNA
TRBV6-5	-	few	TRBJ2-5	CASTRRTPGLETQYF	TGTGCCAGCACCAGAAGGACCCCTGGGTTAGAGACCCAGTACTTC
TRBV11-2	-	-	TRBJ1-2	CASSWITGLTDYGYTF	TGTGCCAGCAGCTGGATCACGGGGCTAACGGACTATGGCTACACCTTC
TRBV11-2	-	medium-sized	TRBJ2-7	CASSLTGYEQYF	TGTGCCAGCAGCTTAACAGGCTACGAGCAGTACTTC
TRBV5-5	-	few	TRBJ2-2	CASSLVGQENTGELFF	TGTGCCAGCAGCTTGGTGGGTCAGGAGAACACCGGGGAGCTGTTTTTT
TRBV10-3	-	-	TRBJ2-5	CAISLRAGETQYF	TGTGCCATCAGCCTCCGCGCCGGGGAGACCCAGTACTTC
TRBV5-1	-	once	TRBJ2-1	CASSFDGNEQFF	TGCGCCAGCAGCTTTGACGGCAATGAGCAGTTCTTC
TRBV5-4	-	-	TRBJ1-2	CASSLSGLSYGYTF	TGTGCCAGCAGCTTGTCAGGGTTGAGCTATGGCTACACCTTC
TRBV19	TRBD1	medium-sized	TRBJ1-3	CASSDRGRGNTIYF	TGTGCCAGTAGCGACAGGGGTCGTGGAAACACCATATATTTT
TRBV4-1	-	-	TRBJ2-3	CASSPGSRLTDTQYF	TGCGCCAGCAGCCCGGGGAGTAGACTCACAGATACGCAGTATTTT
TRBV11-1	-	-	TRBJ1-1	CASSLQDGEAFF	TGTGCCAGCAGCTTGCAAGACGGTGAAGCTTTCTTT
TRBV2	TRBD1	few	TRBJ2-5	CASTSGTGMETQYF	TGTGCCAGCACCTCCGGGACAGGGATGGAGACCCAGTACTTC
TRBV7-9	-	-	TRBJ2-3	CASSSPSEAGTDTQYF	TGTGCCAGCAGCTCTCCCTCGGAAGCGGGCACAGATACGCAGTATTTT
TRBV4-1	-	-	TRBJ2-7	CASSHVSRSYEQYF	TGCGCCAGCAGCCATGTTTCTAGGAGCTACGAGCAGTACTTC
TRBV9	-	-	TRBJ2-3	CASSPQGLRLDTDTQYF	TGTGCCAGCAGCCCCCAAGGTTTACGGTTGGACACAGATACGCAGTATTTT
TRBV28	TRBD2	once	TRBJ2-5	CASSPRGSGGVTKETQYF	TGTGCCAGCAGTCCCCGGGGTAGCGGGGGGGTAACAAAAGAGACCCAGTACTTC
TRBV6-1	TRBD2	-	TRBJ2-1	CASSELAGGSPNNEQFF	TGTGCCAGCAGTGAACTAGCGGGAGGGTCCCCTAACAATGAGCAGTTCTTC
TRBV30	-	-	TRBJ2-5	CAFSKGSETQYF	TGTGCCTTCTCTAAAGGGTCAGAGACCCAGTACTTC